This T cell receptor beta chain was obtained from a study of blood T cell repertoires in COVID-19. Study at large: Both acute and convalescent COVID-19 samples were obtained from the United States, Italy and Spain. T cells, B-cell-depleted T cells, or PBMCs provided the cDNA or gDNA that served as material.

CDR3 length equals 16 residues. CDR1 is SGHDT and CDR2 is YYEEEE in the germline V gene. V was clipped by 2 bases and J by 6 bases; unmatched bases: 7. In the source study's methods: Researchers report that nucleated cell counts were estimated from reference gene primer amplification. Only in-frame clones appear in the TCRdb table, and some are missing; sequencing was by immunoSEQ multiplex PCR. The DNA gave D and trimming, while V, J and clone size come from that table. This table holds tens of thousands of clones, about 91% found once. This receptor was obtained from an elderly woman with acute or convalescent COVID-19. Specimen: peripheral blood. This chain uses TRBV5-6 with TRBJ1-5, with 11 bases matching TRBD1. The CDR3 DNA reads as TGTGCCAGCAGCTTTGGAAGGACAGGGGGCGGTCAGCCCCAGCATTTT. Protein product: CASSFGRTGGGQPQHF.